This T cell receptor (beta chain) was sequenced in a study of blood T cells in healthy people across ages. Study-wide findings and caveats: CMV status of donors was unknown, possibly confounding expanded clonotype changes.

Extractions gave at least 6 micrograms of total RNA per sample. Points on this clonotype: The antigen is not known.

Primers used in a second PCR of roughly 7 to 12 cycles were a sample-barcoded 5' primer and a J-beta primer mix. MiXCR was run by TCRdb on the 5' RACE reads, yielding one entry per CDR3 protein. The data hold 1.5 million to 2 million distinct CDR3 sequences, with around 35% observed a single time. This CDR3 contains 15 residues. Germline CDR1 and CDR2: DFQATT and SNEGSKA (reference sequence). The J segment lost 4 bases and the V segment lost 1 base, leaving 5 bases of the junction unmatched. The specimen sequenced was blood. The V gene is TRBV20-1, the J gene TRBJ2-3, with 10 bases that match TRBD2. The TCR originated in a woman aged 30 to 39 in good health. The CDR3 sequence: CSARASGSVADTQYF. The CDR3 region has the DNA TGCAGTGCTAGAGCTAGCGGGAGCGTCGCAGATACGCAGTATTTT.